A single sample is the source of the 26 T cell receptor beta chains below, sequenced in a study of cytomegalovirus exposure and HLA in healthy donors. The study ran its PCR with 60 Vbeta and 13 Jbeta primers. TCRdb's copy holds only in-frame clones and misses some; the assay was immunoSEQ multiplex PCR. The repertoire has 150,000 to 200,000 clones, around 87% of them found once; the top ten carry approximately 1.5%. The sequencing input was PBMCs. The origin of the receptors is a woman younger than 35 in good health and CMV-seronegative.

The chain links TRBV28 to TRBJ1-1; TRBD1 aligns across 8 bases. The germline V gene encodes CDR1 MDHEN and CDR2 SYDVKM. V lost 3 bases and J lost 3; bases outside the gene matches: 6. This CDR3 has 15 residues. The CDR3 sequence is CASSFRGRMYTEAFF. Written as DNA, the CDR3 is TGTGCCAGCAGTTTCAGGGGGCGTATGTACACTGAAGCTTTCTTT.

This clone was observed once. The chain employs TRBV5-1 and TRBJ2-7; 7 positions agree with TRBD1. Germline loops: CDR1 SGHRS, CDR2 YFSETQ. The CDR3 has 14 residues. The J segment lost 2 bases and the V segment lost 1 base, leaving 3 bases of the junction unmatched. The CDR3 reads CASSLWDRTYEQYF. For the CDR3, the DNA is TGCGCCAGCAGCTTGTGGGACAGAACCTACGAGCAGTACTTC.

This clone was detected only a few times. The chain joins TRBV5-4 to TRBJ2-5, with 9 bases matching TRBD1. Trimming removed 3 bases from V and 5 bases from J; junction bases left unmatched: 8. This CDR3 has 15 amino acids. Germline lookup yields CDR1 SGHNT and CDR2 YYREEE (reference sequence). The CDR3 coding sequence is TGTGCCAGCAGCTGGACTACAGGGGGCGAGGAGACCCAGTACTTC. This translates into CASSWTTGGEETQYF.

This sequence joins TRBV28 and TRBJ1-5, with TRBD1 identical over 7 bases. The length of the CDR3 is 16 residues. V was clipped by 5 bases and J by 4 bases; unmatched bases: 11. CDR1 is MDHEN and CDR2 is SYDVKM in the germline V gene. CDR3 loop: CASSPVGGGRNQPQHF. The CDR3 nucleotides are TGTGCCAGCAGTCCCGTAGGGGGCGGCCGTAATCAGCCCCAGCATTTT. Full variable domain (missing parts from reference TRBV28 and TRBJ1-5): DVKVTQSSRYLVKRTGEKVFLECVQDMDHENMFWYRQDPGLGLRLIYFSYDVKMKEKGDIPEGYSVSREKKERFSLILESASTNQTSMYLCASSPVGGGRNQPQHFGDGTRLSIL.

V is TRBV27 and J is TRBJ2-7, with TRBD1 matching 9 bases. V was clipped by 6 bases and J by 3 bases; unmatched bases: 9. The CDR3 spans 15 residues. Germline V CDR1 and CDR2: MNHEY, SMNVEV (reference sequence). Written as DNA, the CDR3 is TGTGCCAGCAGGCTAGAGACAGGGGGGTTCTACGAGCAGTACTTC. As protein: CASRLETGGFYEQYF.

V and J are TRBV7-6 and TRBJ2-7; the D gene is possibly TRBD1 (5 bases). The V end lost 5 bases, the J end lost 4 bases, and 18 bases lay between the germline ends. The germline V gene has CDR1 SGHVS and CDR2 FNYEAQ. CDR3 size: 15 residues. The CDR3 DNA sequence: TGTGCCAGCAGCCCACGGCGTCAGGGTCAGTACGAGCAGTACTTC. Protein product: CASSPRRQGQYEQYF.

This sequence joins TRBV7-8 and TRBJ1-1; D remains ambiguous. Germline V gene lookup returns CDR1 SGHVS and CDR2 FQNEAQ. The length of the CDR3 is 15 residues. V was pared by 4 bases and J by 4 bases, with 16 bases between. The CDR3 is CASSSTRTGGTEAFF. In DNA, the CDR3 is TGTGCCAGCAGCTCTACAAGGACGGGAGGCACTGAAGCTTTCTTT.

This chain links TRBV2 with TRBJ1-1; no reliable D call. CDR1 is SNHLY, CDR2 FYNNEI, per germline. There are 15 residues in the CDR3. V lost 2 bases and J lost 5, with 15 bases in between. DNA for the CDR3: TGTGCCAGCAGTGAAATTAGGCCCCCGGGAACTGAAGCTTTCTTT. Translation gives CASSEIRPPGTEAFF.

V usage is TRBV6-1 and J usage is TRBJ1-2; D is undetermined. The CDR3 totals 14 residues. Germline-derived CDR1 and CDR2 are MNHNS and SASEGT. V was cut by 2 bases and J by 4 bases, with 11 bases left in between. DNA for the CDR3: TGTGCCAGCAGTGAATCTCGCGGAATCTATGGCTACACCTTC. Residues: CASSESRGIYGYTF.

This rearrangement joins TRBV11-2 to TRBJ2-5; D possibly corresponds to TRBD1 (5 bases). Germline assignment: CDR1 SGHAT and CDR2 FQNNGV. The CDR3 totals 14 residues. The ends were cut back, 3 bases at V and 6 bases at J, with 14 bases in the middle. This chain's CDR3 is CASSFSRGPKTQYF. CDR3 DNA sequence: TGTGCCAGCAGCTTTAGTAGGGGCCCGAAGACCCAGTACTTC.

The J gene is TRBJ1-6, the V gene TRBV28; 10 bases map to TRBD1. The germline V gene has CDR1 MDHEN and CDR2 SYDVKM. Trimming took 4 bases from V and 6 from J; bases not matched to a gene: 6. CDR3 size: 16 residues. CDR3 sequence (DNA): TGTGCCAGCAGTTATCCGACAGGGGGCTTTAATTCACCCCTCCACTTT. The encoded protein is CASSYPTGGFNSPLHF.

The chain is built from TRBV5-1 and TRBJ2-7; 10 bases are a match to TRBD2. Germline lookup yields CDR1 SGHRS and CDR2 YFSETQ. The V segment lost 3 bases and the J segment 6 bases; nucleotides outside the gene matches: 9. CDR3 length equals 15 residues. CDR3: CASSWRLAGAGEQYF. Written as DNA, the CDR3 is TGCGCCAGCAGCTGGAGGCTAGCGGGAGCGGGCGAGCAGTACTTC.

The chain couples TRBV15 to TRBJ1-5; 7 nucleotides agree with TRBD1. Trimming took 0 bases from V and 3 from J; bases not matched to a gene: 5. In germline, CDR1 is LNHNV, CDR2 YYDKDF (reference sequence). The CDR3 is 16 amino acids. CDR3 amino acids: CATSRDGQEFNQPQHF. DNA of the CDR3: TGTGCCACCAGCAGAGACGGACAGGAGTTCAATCAGCCCCAGCATTTT.

The chain has TRBV28 and TRBJ1-5; 7 positions agree with TRBD1. This CDR3 comprises 15 residues. The V gene end was trimmed by 3 bases and the J gene end by 7 bases; junction bases not matched to a gene: 9. Per germline, CDR1 MDHEN and CDR2 SYDVKM. CDR3 sequence (DNA): TGTGCCAGCAGTTTTATACAGGGGTGGATACAGCCCCAGCATTTT. It specifies CASSFIQGWIQPQHF.

This clone was detected only once. This sequence joins TRBV6-1 and TRBJ2-7; unclear D gene. The CDR3 length is 13 residues. Per the germline V gene, CDR1 is MNHNS and CDR2 is SASEGT. Trimming took 5 bases from V and 0 from J, leaving 8 bases between them. In nucleotides, the CDR3 is TGTGCCAGCAGTATCGCGTACTCCTACGAGCAGTACTTC. This sequence encodes CASSIAYSYEQYF.

The CDR3 loop is CASSLSQGFYGYTF. For the CDR3, the DNA is TGTGCCAGCAGTCTCAGCCAGGGGTTCTATGGCTACACCTTC. This chain uses TRBV27 with TRBJ1-2, with D maybe TRBD1 (6 bases). The germline CDR1 and CDR2 sequences are MNHEY and SMNVEV (reference sequence). V was shortened by 5 bases and J by 4 bases, with 14 bases between the two germline ends. The CDR3 is 14 amino acids.

The rearrangement joins TRBV5-6 to TRBJ1-2; 7 bases fit TRBD1. Trimming removed 2 bases from V and 4 bases from J; junction bases left unmatched: 5. Germline V gene lookup returns CDR1 SGHDT and CDR2 YYEEEE. The length of the CDR3 is 14 residues. CDR3 residues: CASSFGQEGYGYTF. As DNA, the CDR3 is TGTGCCAGCAGCTTCGGACAGGAGGGCTATGGCTACACCTTC.

This rearrangement joins TRBV10-3 to TRBJ1-3, with D unclear. Germline CDR1 reads ENHRY; CDR2 reads SYGVKD. The CDR3 consists of 14 residues. The V end was cut by 5 bases, the J end by 2 bases, with 10 bases between. The CDR3 nucleotides are TGTGCCATCAGTCGGACGGAGGCTGGAAACACCATATATTTT. It encodes CAISRTEAGNTIYF.

The chain employs TRBV7-6 and TRBJ2-5; D is possibly TRBD2 (7 bases). The J call is in doubt because the DNA end fits TRBJ2-7 better. The CDR3 runs to 15 residues. In germline, CDR1 is SGHVS, CDR2 FNYEAQ. The CDR3 here is CASSPGAGVDYEQYF. As DNA, the CDR3 is TGTGCCAGCAGCCCGGGGGCGGGAGTGGACTACGAGCAGTACTTC.

In its sample, this clone was seen a few times. V gene TRBV27 combines with J gene TRBJ2-6; no firm D call. Germline V CDR1 and CDR2: MNHEY, SMNVEV (reference sequence). Trimming removed 8 bases from V and 12 bases from J, with 11 bases in between. The CDR3 totals 11 residues. The CDR3 spells CASRIAGVLTF. CDR3 sequence (DNA): TGTGCCAGCCGGATCGCAGGCGTCCTGACTTTC.

In its sample, this clone was seen once. The chain links TRBV10-3 to TRBJ1-2; 8 positions agree with TRBD1. The germline V gene has CDR1 ENHRY and CDR2 SYGVKD. J lost 3 bases, V lost 6 bases, and 9 bases had no gene match. The CDR3 runs 15 residues. The CDR3 DNA reads TGTGCCATCAGGACCCAGGGGGCCATTGACTATGGCTACACCTTC. Translating gives CAIRTQGAIDYGYTF.

The V and J genes are TRBV11-2 and TRBJ2-1, with TRBD2 matching 12 bases. CDR1 and CDR2 (germline): SGHAT, FQNNGV. The CDR3 is 13 residues long. V lost 0 bases and J lost 15; bases outside the gene matches: 3. Here the CDR3 DNA reads TGTGCCAGCAGCTTAGAGACTAGCGGGGGTGGGTTCTTC. Protein sequence: CASSLETSGGGFF. The variable domain in full, completed from reference TRBV11-2 and TRBJ2-1, reads EAGVAQSPRYKIIEKRQSVAFWCNPISGHATLYWYQQILGQGPKLLIQFQNNGVVDDSQLPKDRFSAERLKGVDSTLKIQPAKLEDSAVYLCASSLETSGGGFFGPGTRLTVL.

The CDR3 spells CASSFAGRDSYGYTF. The DNA of the CDR3 is TGTGCCAGCAGTTTCGCTGGACGGGACAGCTATGGCTACACCTTC. This chain connects TRBV27 to TRBJ1-2, with TRBD1 identical over 7 bases. This CDR3 region has 15 residues. V shed 3 bases and J 4 bases; nucleotides not matched to a gene: 8. Germline-derived CDR1 and CDR2 are MNHEY and SMNVEV (reference sequence).

This chain joins TRBV7-9 and TRBJ2-7; 9 nucleotides match TRBD2. Per germline, CDR1 SEHNR and CDR2 FQNEAQ (reference sequence). The CDR3 is 17 residues long. Trimming cost V 4 bases and J 8 bases; bases outside gene matches: 18. CDR3 sequence reads: CASSSYRLAGPQDKQYF. In nucleotides, the CDR3 is TGTGCCAGCAGCTCATATCGGCTAGCGGGACCCCAAGACAAGCAGTACTTC.

The chain couples TRBV19 to TRBJ2-7; 7 bases align to TRBD1. Germline CDR1 and CDR2: LNHDA and SQIVND (reference sequence). This CDR3 has 15 residues. The junction had 13 bases not matched to a gene; V was cut back by 8 bases and J by 3 bases. CDR3 loop: CASSADGTVHYEQYF. The CDR3, as DNA: TGTGCCAGTTCTGCCGACGGGACAGTTCACTACGAGCAGTACTTC.

The chain joins TRBV7-3 to TRBJ2-2; TRBD2 aligns across 8 bases. CDR3 length: 15 amino acids. The V gene end was trimmed by 4 bases and the J gene end by 4 bases; junction bases not matched to a gene: 5. The germline gives CDR1 SGHTA, CDR2 FQGTGA. CDR3 sequence: CASSSGGAGTGELFF. CDR3 bases: TGTGCCAGCAGCTCCGGGGGGGCGGGCACCGGGGAGCTGTTTTTT.